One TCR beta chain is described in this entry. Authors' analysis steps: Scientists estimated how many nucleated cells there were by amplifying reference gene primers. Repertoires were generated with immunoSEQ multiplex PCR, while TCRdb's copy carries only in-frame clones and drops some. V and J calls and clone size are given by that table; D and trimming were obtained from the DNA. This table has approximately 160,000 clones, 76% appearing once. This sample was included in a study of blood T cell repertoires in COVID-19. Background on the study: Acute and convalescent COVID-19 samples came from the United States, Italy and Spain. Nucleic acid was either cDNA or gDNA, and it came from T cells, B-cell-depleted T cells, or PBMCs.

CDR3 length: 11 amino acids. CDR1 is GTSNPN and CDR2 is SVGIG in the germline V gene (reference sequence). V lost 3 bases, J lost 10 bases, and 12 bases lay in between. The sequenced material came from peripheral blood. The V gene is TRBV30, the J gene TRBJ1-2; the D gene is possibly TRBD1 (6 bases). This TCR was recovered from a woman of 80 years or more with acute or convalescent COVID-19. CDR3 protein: CAWREDRSYTF. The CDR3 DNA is TGTGCCTGGAGGGAGGACAGATCCTACACCTTC.